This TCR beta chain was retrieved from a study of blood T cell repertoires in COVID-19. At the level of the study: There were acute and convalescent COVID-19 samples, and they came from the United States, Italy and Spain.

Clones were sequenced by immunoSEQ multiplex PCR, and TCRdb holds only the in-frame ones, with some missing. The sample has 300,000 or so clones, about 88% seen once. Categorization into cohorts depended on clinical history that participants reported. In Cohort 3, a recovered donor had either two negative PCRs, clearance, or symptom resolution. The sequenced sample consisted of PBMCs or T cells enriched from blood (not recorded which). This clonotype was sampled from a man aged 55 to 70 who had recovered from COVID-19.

The CDR3 is CASSPPQGWGNTIYF. DNA for the CDR3: TGTGCCAGCTCACCACCACAGGGCTGGGGAAACACCATATATTTT. V and J are TRBV18 and TRBJ1-3, with D tentatively TRBD1 (6 bases). CDR1 is KGHSH and CDR2 is LQKENI in the germline V gene. Trimming took off 0 bases at V and 4 bases at J, with 10 bases between the two ends. This CDR3 spans 15 amino acids.